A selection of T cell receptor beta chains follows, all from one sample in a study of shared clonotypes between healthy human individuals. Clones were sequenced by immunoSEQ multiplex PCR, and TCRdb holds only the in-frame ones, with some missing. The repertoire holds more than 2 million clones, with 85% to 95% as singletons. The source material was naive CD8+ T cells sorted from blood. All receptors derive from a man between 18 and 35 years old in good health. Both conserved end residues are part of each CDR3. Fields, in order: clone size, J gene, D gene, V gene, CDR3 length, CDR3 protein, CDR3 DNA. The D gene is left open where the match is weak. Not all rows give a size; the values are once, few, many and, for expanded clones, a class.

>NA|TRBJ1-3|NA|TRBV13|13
CASSLDSRNTIYF
TGTGCCAGCAGCTTAGACAGTCGGAACACCATATATTTT
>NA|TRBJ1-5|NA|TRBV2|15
CASSEGETGYQPQHF
TGTGCCAGCAGTGAAGGGGAAACGGGGTATCAGCCCCAGCATTTT
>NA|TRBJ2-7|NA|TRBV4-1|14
CASSQVQEAWEQYF
TGCGCCAGCAGCCAAGTACAGGAGGCGTGGGAGCAGTACTTC
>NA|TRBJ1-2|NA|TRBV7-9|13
CASSLGGGDGYTF
TGTGCCAGCAGCTTAGGCGGGGGTGATGGCTACACCTTC
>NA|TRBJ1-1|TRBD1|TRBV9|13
CASSVGQYTEAFF
TGTGCCAGCAGCGTGGGACAGTACACTGAAGCTTTCTTT
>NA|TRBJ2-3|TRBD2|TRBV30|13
CAWSLAALDTQYF
TGTGCCTGGAGTCTAGCGGCCTTGGATACGCAGTATTTT
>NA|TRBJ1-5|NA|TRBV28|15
CASTLTGDSNQPQHF
TGTGCCAGCACCTTGACAGGAGACAGCAATCAGCCCCAGCATTTT
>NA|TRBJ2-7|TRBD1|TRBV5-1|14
CASSMTGNLHEQYF
TGCGCCAGTTCAATGACAGGGAACCTCCACGAGCAGTACTTC
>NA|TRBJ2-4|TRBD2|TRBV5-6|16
CASSLERGYAKNIQYF
TGTGCCAGCAGCTTGGAGCGGGGTTACGCCAAAAACATTCAGTACTTC
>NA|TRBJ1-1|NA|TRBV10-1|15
CASSEYQGMDTEAFF
TGCGCCAGCAGTGAATACCAGGGAATGGACACTGAAGCTTTCTTT
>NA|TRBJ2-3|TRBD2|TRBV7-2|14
CASSFGGGRDTQYF
TGTGCCAGCAGCTTCGGCGGCGGGAGAGATACGCAGTATTTT
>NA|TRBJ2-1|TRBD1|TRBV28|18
CASSARKGTVESDNEQFF
TGTGCCAGCAGTGCACGAAAAGGGACAGTTGAAAGTGACAATGAGCAGTTCTTC
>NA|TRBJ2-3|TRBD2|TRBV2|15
CASIGGRGSADTQYF
TGTGCCAGCATCGGCGGGAGAGGTAGCGCAGATACGCAGTATTTT
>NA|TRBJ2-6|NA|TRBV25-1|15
CASSDPGTGANVLTF
TGTGCCAGCAGTGACCCGGGTACTGGGGCCAACGTCCTGACTTTC
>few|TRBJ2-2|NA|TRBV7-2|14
CASSLQANTGELFF
TGTGCCAGCAGTCTCCAGGCGAACACCGGGGAGCTGTTTTTT
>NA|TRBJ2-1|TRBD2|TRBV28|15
CASSLTLAGVNEQFF
TGTGCCAGCAGTTTAACCCTAGCGGGGGTCAATGAGCAGTTCTTC
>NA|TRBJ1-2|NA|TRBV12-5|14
CASGLAGFGYGYTF
TGTGCTAGTGGTTTGGCAGGGTTTGGGTATGGCTACACCTTC
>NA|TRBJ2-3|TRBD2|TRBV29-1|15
CSVEDLAVSTDTQYF
TGCAGCGTTGAGGACCTAGCGGTAAGCACAGATACGCAGTATTTT
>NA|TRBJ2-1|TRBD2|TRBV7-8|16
CASSPGLAGVENEQFF
TGTGCCAGCAGCCCCGGACTAGCGGGGGTGGAGAATGAGCAGTTCTTC
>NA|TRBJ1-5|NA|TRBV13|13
CASSLSGNQPQHF
TGTGCCAGCAGCTTATCAGGGAATCAGCCCCAGCATTTT